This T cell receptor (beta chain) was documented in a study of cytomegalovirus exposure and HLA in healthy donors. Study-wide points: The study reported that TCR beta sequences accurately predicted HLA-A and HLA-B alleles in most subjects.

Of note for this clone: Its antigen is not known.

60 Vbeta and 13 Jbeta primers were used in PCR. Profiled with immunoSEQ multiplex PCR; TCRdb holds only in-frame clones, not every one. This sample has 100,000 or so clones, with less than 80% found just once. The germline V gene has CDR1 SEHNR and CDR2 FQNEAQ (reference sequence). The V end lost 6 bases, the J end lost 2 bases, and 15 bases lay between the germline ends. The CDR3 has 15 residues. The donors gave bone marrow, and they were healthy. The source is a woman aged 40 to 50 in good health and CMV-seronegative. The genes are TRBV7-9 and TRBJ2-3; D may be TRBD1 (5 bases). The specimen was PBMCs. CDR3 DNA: TGTGCCAGCAGTCAGGGTACCCACCCCACAGATACGCAGTATTTT. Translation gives CASSQGTHPTDTQYF.